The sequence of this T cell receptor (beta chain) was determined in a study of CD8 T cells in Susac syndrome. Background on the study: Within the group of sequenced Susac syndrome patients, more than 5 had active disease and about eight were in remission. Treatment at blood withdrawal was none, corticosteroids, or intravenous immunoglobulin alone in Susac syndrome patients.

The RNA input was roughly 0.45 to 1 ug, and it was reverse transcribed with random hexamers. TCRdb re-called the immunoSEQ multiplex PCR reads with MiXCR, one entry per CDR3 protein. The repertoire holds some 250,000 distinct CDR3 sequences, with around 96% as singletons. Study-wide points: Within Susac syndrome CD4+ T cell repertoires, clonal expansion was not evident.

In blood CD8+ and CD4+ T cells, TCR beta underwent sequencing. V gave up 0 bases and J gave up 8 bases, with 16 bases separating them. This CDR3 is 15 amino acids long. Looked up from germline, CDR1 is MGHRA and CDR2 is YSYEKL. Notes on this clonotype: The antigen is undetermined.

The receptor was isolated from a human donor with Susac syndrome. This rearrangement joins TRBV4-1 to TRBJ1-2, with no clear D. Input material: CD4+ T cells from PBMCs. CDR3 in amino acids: CASSQDLTLTGGYTF. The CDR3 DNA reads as TGCGCCAGCAGCCAAGATCTGACACTCACGGGGGGCTACACCTTC.